This TCR beta chain was documented in a study of cytomegalovirus exposure and HLA in healthy donors. Findings and caveats of the study: Some V segments could not be told apart, so they were left out, TRBV6-2 and TRBV6-3 among them.

PCR was performed using 60 Vbeta and 13 Jbeta primers. Sequencing was performed with immunoSEQ multiplex PCR; in TCRdb, only in-frame clones are kept and a portion is missing. This table has 50,000 to 55,000 clones, approximately 70% appearing once. The CDR3 has 12 residues. Germline CDR1 is SNHLY and CDR2 is FYNNEI. V lost 6 bases and J lost 6, with 11 bases in between. As to this clone: Its antigen remains unknown.

Sequencing input: PBMCs. This clonotype was sampled from a woman in her forties or fifties in good health and CMV-seropositive. The rearrangement uses TRBV2 and TRBJ1-1, with D maybe TRBD1 (5 bases). The CDR3 nucleotides read TGTGCCAGCAGCCTTCGGGGGGCTGAAGCTTTCTTT. It specifies CASSLRGAEAFF.